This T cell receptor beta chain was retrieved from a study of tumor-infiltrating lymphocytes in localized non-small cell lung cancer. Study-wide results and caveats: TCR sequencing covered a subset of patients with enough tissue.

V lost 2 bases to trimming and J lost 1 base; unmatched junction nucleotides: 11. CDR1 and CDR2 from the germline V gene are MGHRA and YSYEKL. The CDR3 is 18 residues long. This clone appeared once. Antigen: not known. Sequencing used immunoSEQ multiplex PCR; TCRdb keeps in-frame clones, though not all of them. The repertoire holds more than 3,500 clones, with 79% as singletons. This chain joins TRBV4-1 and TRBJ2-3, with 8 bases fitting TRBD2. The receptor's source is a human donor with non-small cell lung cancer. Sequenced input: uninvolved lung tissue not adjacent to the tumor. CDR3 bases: TGCGCCAGCAGCCAACCGCGCCTTCACGGGGGGGGCACAGATACGCAGTATTTT. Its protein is CASSQPRLHGGGTDTQYF.